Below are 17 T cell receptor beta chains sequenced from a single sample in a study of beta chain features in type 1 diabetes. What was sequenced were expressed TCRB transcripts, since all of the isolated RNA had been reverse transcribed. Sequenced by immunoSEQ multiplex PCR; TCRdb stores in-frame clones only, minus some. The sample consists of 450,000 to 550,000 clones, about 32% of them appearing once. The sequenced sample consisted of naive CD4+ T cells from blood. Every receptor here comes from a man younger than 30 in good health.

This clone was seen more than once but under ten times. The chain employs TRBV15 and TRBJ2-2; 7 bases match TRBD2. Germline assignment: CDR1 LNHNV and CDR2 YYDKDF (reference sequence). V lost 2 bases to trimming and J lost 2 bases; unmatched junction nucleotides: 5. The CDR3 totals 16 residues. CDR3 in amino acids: CATSRRLAENTGELFF. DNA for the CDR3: TGTGCCACCAGCAGAAGGCTAGCGGAAAACACCGGGGAGCTGTTTTTT.

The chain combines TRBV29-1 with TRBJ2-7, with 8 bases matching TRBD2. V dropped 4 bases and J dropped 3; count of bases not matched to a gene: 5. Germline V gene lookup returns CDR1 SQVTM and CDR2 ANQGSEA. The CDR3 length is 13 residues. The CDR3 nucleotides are TGCAGCGTTGCGGCTAGCGGGTACTACGAGCAGTACTTC. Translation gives CSVAASGYYEQYF.

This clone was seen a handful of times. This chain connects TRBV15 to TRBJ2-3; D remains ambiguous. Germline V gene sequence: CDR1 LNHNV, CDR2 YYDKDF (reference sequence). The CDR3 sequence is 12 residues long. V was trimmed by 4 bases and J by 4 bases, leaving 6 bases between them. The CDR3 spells CATSIRADTQYF. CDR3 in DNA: TGTGCCACCAGCATCCGCGCAGATACGCAGTATTTT.

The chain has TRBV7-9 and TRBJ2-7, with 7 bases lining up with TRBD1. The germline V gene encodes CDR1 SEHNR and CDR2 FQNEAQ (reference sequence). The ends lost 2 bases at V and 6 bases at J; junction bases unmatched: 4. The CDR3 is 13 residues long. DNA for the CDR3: TGTGCCAGCAGCTTACTCGGGGACAGCGAGCAGTACTTC. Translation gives CASSLLGDSEQYF.

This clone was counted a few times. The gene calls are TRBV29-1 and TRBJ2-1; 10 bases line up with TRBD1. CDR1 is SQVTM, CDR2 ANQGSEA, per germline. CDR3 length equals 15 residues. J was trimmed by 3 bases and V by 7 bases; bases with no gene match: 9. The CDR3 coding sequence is TGCAGCGCTGTACTCGGGACAGGGGTCTACAATGAGCAGTTCTTC. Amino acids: CSAVLGTGVYNEQFF.

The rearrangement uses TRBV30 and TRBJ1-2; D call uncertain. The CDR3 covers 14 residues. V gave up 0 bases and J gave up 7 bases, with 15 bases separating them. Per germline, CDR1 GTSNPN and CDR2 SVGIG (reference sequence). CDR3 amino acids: CAWSVRGFDSGYTF. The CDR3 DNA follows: TGTGCCTGGAGTGTGAGAGGGTTTGACTCTGGCTACACCTTC.

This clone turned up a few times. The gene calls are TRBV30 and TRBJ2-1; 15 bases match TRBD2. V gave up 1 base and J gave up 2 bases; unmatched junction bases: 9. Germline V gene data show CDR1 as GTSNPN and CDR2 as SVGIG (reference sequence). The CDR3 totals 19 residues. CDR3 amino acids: CAWSGRTSGRALPYNEQFF. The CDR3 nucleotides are TGTGCCTGGAGTGGCAGGACTAGCGGGAGGGCCCTCCCCTACAATGAGCAGTTCTTC. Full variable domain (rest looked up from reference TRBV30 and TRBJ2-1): SQTIHQWPATLVQPVGSPLSLECTVEGTSNPNLYWYRQAAGRGLQLLFYSVGIGQISSEVPQNLSASRPQDRQFILSSKKLLLSDSGFYLCAWSGRTSGRALPYNEQFFGPGTRLTVL.

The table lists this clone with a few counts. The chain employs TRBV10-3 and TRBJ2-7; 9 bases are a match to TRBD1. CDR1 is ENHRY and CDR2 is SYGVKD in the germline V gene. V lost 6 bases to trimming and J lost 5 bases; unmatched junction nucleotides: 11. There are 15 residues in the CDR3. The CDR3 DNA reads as TGTGCCATCAGGGTGGACAGGGGTATTTTCGACGAGCAGTACTTC. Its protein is CAIRVDRGIFDEQYF.

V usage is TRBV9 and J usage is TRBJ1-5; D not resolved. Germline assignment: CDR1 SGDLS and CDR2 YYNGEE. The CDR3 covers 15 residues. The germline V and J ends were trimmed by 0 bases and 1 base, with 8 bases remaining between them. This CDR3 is CASSVDGVSNQPQHF. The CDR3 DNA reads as TGTGCCAGCAGCGTAGATGGGGTAAGCAATCAGCCCCAGCATTTT.

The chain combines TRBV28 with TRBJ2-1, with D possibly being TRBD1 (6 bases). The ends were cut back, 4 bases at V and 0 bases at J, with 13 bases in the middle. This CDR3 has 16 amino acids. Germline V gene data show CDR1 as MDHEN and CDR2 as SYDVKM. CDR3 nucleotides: TGTGCCAGCAGTTCCGACAGGAGGAGCTCCTACAATGAGCAGTTCTTC. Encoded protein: CASSSDRRSSYNEQFF.

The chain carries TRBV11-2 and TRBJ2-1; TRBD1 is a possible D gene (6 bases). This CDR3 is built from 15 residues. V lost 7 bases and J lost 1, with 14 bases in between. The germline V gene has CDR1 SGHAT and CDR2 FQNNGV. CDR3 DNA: TGTGCCAGCAACTACAGGGCTGCGTCCTACAATGAGCAGTTCTTC. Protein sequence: CASNYRAASYNEQFF.

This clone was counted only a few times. As DNA, the CDR3 is TGTGCCATCAGTGAACGGGACAGGGGAAATGGCTACACCTTC. Translation: CAISERDRGNGYTF. This chain links TRBV10-3 with TRBJ1-2; TRBD1 agrees at 10 bases. The CDR3 runs to 14 residues. Germline V gives CDR1 ENHRY, CDR2 SYGVKD. Trimming cost V 3 bases and J 6 bases; bases outside gene matches: 4.

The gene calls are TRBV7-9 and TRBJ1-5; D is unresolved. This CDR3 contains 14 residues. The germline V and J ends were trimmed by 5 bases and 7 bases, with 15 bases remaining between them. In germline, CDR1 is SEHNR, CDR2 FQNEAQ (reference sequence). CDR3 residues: CASSPLGRGQPQHF. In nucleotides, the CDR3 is TGTGCCAGCAGCCCCCTAGGTCGTGGGCAGCCCCAGCATTTT.

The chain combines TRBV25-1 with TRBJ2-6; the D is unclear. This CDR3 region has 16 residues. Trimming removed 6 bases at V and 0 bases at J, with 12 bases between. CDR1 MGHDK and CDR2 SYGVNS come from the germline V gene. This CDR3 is CASRDTRSSGANVLTF. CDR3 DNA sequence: TGTGCCAGCAGAGACACCAGATCCTCTGGGGCCAACGTCCTGACTTTC. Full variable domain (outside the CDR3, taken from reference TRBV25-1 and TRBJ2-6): EADIYQTPRYLVIGTGKKITLECSQTMGHDKMYWYQQDPGMELHLIHYSYGVNSTEKGDLSSESTVSRIRTEHFPLTLESARPSHTSQYLCASRDTRSSGANVLTFGAGSRLTVL.

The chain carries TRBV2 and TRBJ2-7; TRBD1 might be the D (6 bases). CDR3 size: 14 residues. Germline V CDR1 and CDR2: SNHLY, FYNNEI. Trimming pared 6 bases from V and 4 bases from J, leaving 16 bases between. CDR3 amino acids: CASRGKRGSYEQYF. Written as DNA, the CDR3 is TGTGCCAGCAGGGGAAAGAGGGGGAGTTACGAGCAGTACTTC.

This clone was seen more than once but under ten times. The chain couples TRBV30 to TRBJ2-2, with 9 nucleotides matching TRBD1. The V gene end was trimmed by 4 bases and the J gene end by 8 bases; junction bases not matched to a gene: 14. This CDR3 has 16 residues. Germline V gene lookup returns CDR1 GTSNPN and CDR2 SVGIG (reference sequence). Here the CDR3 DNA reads TGTGCCTGGACCCCCAAAGACAGGGGGAGTATAGGGGAGCTGTTTTTT. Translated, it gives CAWTPKDRGSIGELFF.

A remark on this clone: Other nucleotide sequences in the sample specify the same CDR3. The CDR3: CASSVAGTEAFF. CDR3 DNA: TGTGCCAGCAGCGTAGCGGGGACTGAAGCTTTCTTT. V usage is TRBV9 and J usage is TRBJ1-1; D is uncertain. In germline, CDR1 is SGDLS, CDR2 YYNGEE. This CDR3 has 12 residues. V shed 0 bases and J shed 5 bases, with 5 bases lying between them.